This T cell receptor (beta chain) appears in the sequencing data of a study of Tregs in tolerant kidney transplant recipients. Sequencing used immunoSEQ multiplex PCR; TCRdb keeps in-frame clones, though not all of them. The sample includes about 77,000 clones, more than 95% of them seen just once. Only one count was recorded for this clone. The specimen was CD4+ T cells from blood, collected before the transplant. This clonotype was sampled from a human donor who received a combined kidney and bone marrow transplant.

The CDR3 spells CASSQDLGYGRGSADTQYF. For the CDR3, the DNA is TGTGCCAGCAGCCAAGATCTCGGTTACGGCAGGGGGTCCGCAGATACGCAGTATTTT. V gene TRBV4-2 combines with J gene TRBJ2-3, with 7 positions matching TRBD1. The CDR3 is 19 residues long. CDR1 and CDR2 (germline): LGHNA, YNFKEQ. After removal of 0 bases from V and 4 bases from J, the junction contained 16 bases not matched to a gene.